The T cell receptor beta chain described here comes from a study of OX40 agonist ivuxolimab in advanced cancers. Study as a whole: The eligibility criteria allowed prior anti-PD-1, anti-PD-L1 or anti-CTLA-4 therapy, and 40% had some. Study observations and caveats: More expanded clones were seen, on average, in CD8+ T cells than in CD4+. At 0.1 to 3.0 mg/kg, clonal expansion of CD4+ and CD8+ blood T cells had occurred by week 6. Low normalized T-cell clonal expansion also characterized some of the nonresponders.

As regards this clone: The antigen is undetermined.

CDR1 is SNHLY, CDR2 FYNNEI, per germline. V lost 7 bases to trimming and J lost 3 bases; unmatched junction nucleotides: 9. The length of the CDR3 is 14 residues. Sequencing was performed with immunoSEQ multiplex PCR; in TCRdb, only in-frame clones are kept and a portion is missing. Of tens of thousands of clones in the sample, around 89% were seen once. The sequenced sample was CD4+ or CD8+ T cells sorted from blood, obtained in a trial of the OX40 agonist ivuxolimab. The sequence derives from an adult with an advanced solid tumor such as melanoma, head and neck, liver or kidney cancer. The V call is TRBV2, the J call TRBJ2-7, with TRBD2 matching 7 bases. CDR3 in amino acids: CASTHGGMGYEQYF. DNA for the CDR3: TGTGCCAGCACCCACGGGGGGATGGGCTACGAGCAGTACTTC.